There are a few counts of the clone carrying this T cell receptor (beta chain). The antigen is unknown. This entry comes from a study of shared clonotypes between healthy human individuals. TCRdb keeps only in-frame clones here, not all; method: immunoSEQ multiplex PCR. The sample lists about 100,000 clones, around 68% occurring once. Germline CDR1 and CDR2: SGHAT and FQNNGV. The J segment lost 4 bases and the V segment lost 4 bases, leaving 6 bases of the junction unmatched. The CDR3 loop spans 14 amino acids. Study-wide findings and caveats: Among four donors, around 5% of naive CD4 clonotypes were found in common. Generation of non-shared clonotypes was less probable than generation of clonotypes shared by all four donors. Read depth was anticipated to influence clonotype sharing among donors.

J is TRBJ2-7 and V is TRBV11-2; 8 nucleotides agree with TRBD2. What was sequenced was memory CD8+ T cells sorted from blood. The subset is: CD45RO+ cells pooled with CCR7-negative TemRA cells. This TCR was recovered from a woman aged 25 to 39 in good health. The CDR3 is CASSYGLASYEQYF. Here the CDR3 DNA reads TGTGCCAGCAGCTACGGACTAGCCTCGTACGAGCAGTACTTC.